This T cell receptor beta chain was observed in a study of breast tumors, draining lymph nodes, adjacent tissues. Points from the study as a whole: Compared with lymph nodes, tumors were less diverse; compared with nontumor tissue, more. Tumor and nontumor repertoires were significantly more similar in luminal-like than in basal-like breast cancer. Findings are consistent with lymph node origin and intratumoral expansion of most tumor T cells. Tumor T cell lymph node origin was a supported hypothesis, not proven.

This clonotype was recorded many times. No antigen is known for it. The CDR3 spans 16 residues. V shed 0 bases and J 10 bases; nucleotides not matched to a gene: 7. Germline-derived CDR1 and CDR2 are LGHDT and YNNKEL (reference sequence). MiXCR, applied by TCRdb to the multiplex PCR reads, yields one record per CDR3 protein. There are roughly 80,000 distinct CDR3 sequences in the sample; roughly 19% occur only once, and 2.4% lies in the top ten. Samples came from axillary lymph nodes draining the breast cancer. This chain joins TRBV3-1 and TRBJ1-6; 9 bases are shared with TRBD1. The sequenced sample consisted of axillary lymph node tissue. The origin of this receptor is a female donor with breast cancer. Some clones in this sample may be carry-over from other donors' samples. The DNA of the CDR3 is TGTGCCAGCAGCCAAGAAGACAGGGGGTATGGATCACCCCTCCACTTT. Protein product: CASSQEDRGYGSPLHF.